This T cell receptor (beta chain) was obtained from a study of Ad26.COV2.S vaccination and SARS-CoV-2 variants. Across the whole study: Enrolled in COV1001, the donor was in the Ad26.COV2.S trial arm, which received the vaccine. Doses of Ad26.COV2.S were injected into muscle once or twice, 56 days apart.

Whole-study results and caveats: Vaccinated individuals (as opposed to placebo recipients) had higher spike-specific TCR breadth.

Treatment here: some 20 received Ad26.COV2.S at low or high dose, single or two shots; roughly five received placebo; per-sample allocation not given. Each sample was drawn 63 days after the first injection (of vaccine or placebo). In the vaccine, an Ad26 vector expressed the SARS-CoV-2 spike of the Wuhan strain. V trimming: 2 bases; J trimming: 0 bases; junction bases outside the gene matches: 7. Germline loops: CDR1 KGHSH, CDR2 LQKENI. The CDR3 extends over 17 amino acids. Details on this clone: Its antigen remains unidentified.

Using immunoSEQ multiplex PCR, the repertoire was profiled, and TCRdb retains in-frame clones only, with some absent. The table shows about 480,000 clones, with approximately 90% occurring only once. The chain couples TRBV18 to TRBJ1-5; 7 bases fit TRBD1. Sequences were derived from peripheral blood, sampled in a trial of Ad26.COV2.S vaccine versus placebo. The clonotype originates from a person aged 18-60 years who received the Ad26.COV2.S COVID-19 vaccine or a placebo. CDR3 nucleotide sequence: TGTGCCAGCTCACCAAAGACAGGGTTAGGTAGCAATCAGCCCCAGCATTTT. Translated: CASSPKTGLGSNQPQHF.